These 26 T cell receptor beta chains were sequenced from one sample in a study of CD8+ T cells in alopecia areata. Isolated RNA was reverse transcribed into cDNA used as the sequencing template. Produced via immunoSEQ multiplex PCR; TCRdb's table is partial and in-frame only. This repertoire shows 110,000 or so clones, approximately 58% found once; its top ten account for approximately 2.6%. The sequenced sample was CD4+ T cells sorted from blood. These receptors were obtained from a human donor in good health.

In regard to this clone: Additional DNA sequences in this sample encode the identical CDR3. The CDR3 sequence is CSVGGWNTEAFF. The CDR3 nucleotides are TGCAGCGTGGGAGGATGGAACACTGAAGCTTTCTTT. The chain employs TRBV29-1 and TRBJ1-1; D is undetermined. Trimming cost V 6 bases and J 1 base, with 9 bases left between them. Germline CDR1 and CDR2: SQVTM and ANQGSEA. The CDR3 length is 12 residues.

V is TRBV30 and J is TRBJ2-3; no firm D call. V shed 2 bases and J shed 5 bases, with 8 bases lying between them. The CDR3 consists of 12 residues. Germline V gene lookup returns CDR1 GTSNPN and CDR2 SVGIG (reference sequence). Here the CDR3 reads CAWSQRKDTQYF. As DNA, the CDR3 is TGTGCCTGGAGTCAGAGGAAAGATACGCAGTATTTT.

The rearrangement links TRBV5-1 to TRBJ2-1; the match to TRBD2 covers 7 bases. After removal of 9 bases from V and 0 bases from J, the junction contained 9 bases not matched to a gene. The germline V gene has CDR1 SGHRS and CDR2 YFSETQ. CDR3 length: 15 amino acids. The CDR3 nucleotides read TGCGCCACCCGAGCGGGGTCAAGCTCCTACAATGAGCAGTTCTTC. It encodes CATRAGSSSYNEQFF.

This chain connects TRBV4-1 to TRBJ2-7; 9 bases align to TRBD1. Germline values: CDR1 MGHRA, CDR2 YSYEKL. The length of the CDR3 is 14 residues. The ends lost 4 bases at V and 3 bases at J; junction bases unmatched: 4. In nucleotides, the CDR3 is TGCGCCAGCAGCCGAACGGGACAGGGCTACGAGCAGTACTTC. It specifies CASSRTGQGYEQYF.

This clone was found once. This chain uses TRBV30 with TRBJ2-1; possibly TRBD1 for D (5 bases). With 4 bases removed from V and 0 bases from J, the gap between germline ends came to 10 bases. This CDR3 contains 14 residues. Germline V gene sequence: CDR1 GTSNPN, CDR2 SVGIG (reference sequence). This CDR3 is CAWTGYSSYNEQFF. The CDR3, as DNA: TGTGCCTGGACAGGGTATAGCTCCTACAATGAGCAGTTCTTC.

The V gene is TRBV5-5, the J gene TRBJ2-5; TRBD1 aligns across 7 bases. J was trimmed by 1 base and V by 0 bases; bases with no gene match: 3. The CDR3 runs 15 residues. Germline V lookup: CDR1 SGHKS, CDR2 YYEKEE (reference sequence). CDR3: CASSLGPGGQETQYF. In nucleotides, the CDR3 is TGTGCCAGCAGCTTGGGGCCAGGGGGCCAAGAGACCCAGTACTTC.

The chain combines TRBV14 with TRBJ2-7, with 8 positions matching TRBD1. Germline V gives CDR1 SGHDN, CDR2 FVKESK. The V and J ends lost 5 bases and 0 bases, in that order; junction bases with no gene match: 9. There are 16 residues in the CDR3. Here the CDR3 DNA reads TGTGCCAGCAGCGTACGCCCGGGACAGGACTCCTACGAGCAGTACTTC. It codes for CASSVRPGQDSYEQYF.

This clone showed up just once. The chain couples TRBV7-3 to TRBJ2-3; TRBD2 aligns across 7 bases. CDR3 length equals 15 residues. Germline V gene data show CDR1 as SGHTA and CDR2 as FQGTGA. Unmatched junction bases numbered 9, after V lost 7 bases and J lost 2 bases. CDR3 loop: CASTQGRGITDTQYF. The DNA for the CDR3 is TGTGCCAGCACTCAAGGGCGGGGGATCACAGATACGCAGTATTTT.

This clone was recorded a few times. This chain links TRBV12-5 with TRBJ1-3; D gene unclear. Per germline, CDR1 LGHNT and CDR2 FRNRAP. The length of the CDR3 is 13 residues. Trimming shortened V by 8 bases and J by 0 bases, and 8 bases separated the two germline ends. In DNA form, the CDR3 reads TGTGCTAGTTCCCCAAGCTCTGGAAACACCATATATTTT. Protein product: CASSPSSGNTIYF.

The chain links TRBV29-1 to TRBJ1-3; unclear D gene. This CDR3 comprises 13 residues. The germline V gene has CDR1 SQVTM and CDR2 ANQGSEA. The V gene lost 6 bases and the J gene lost 0 bases, with 9 bases spanning the gap. As DNA, the CDR3 is TGCAGCGTCGGATGGGGCTCTGGAAACACCATATATTTT. Its protein product is CSVGWGSGNTIYF.

The J gene is TRBJ2-1, the V gene TRBV4-2, with D possibly being TRBD2 (5 bases). With 0 bases removed from V and 3 bases from J, the gap between germline ends came to 12 bases. Germline CDR1 LGHNA, CDR2 YNFKEQ. The CDR3 is 16 residues long. CDR3 in amino acids: CASSQDSGNIYNEQFF. The DNA for the CDR3 is TGTGCCAGCAGCCAAGATTCGGGGAACATCTACAATGAGCAGTTCTTC.

The gene calls are TRBV2 and TRBJ1-2; 9 bases agree with TRBD1. This CDR3 is built from 14 residues. Losses at the gene ends were 7 bases for V and 8 bases for J; bases not matched to a gene: 11. Germline lookup yields CDR1 SNHLY and CDR2 FYNNEI. The CDR3 nucleotides are TGTGCCAGCATCCTTCCACAGGGGGCACGGGGCTACACCTTC. Its translation: CASILPQGARGYTF.

This clone was seen a few times. In DNA, the CDR3 is TGTGCCAGCAGCCCCTCGGGGGACATCTACACTGAAGCTTTCTTT. Amino acids: CASSPSGDIYTEAFF. The chain carries TRBV9 and TRBJ1-1; TRBD1 might be the D (6 bases). Trimming left V 4 bases short and J 3 bases short, with 16 bases between. This CDR3 has 15 residues. Looked up from germline, CDR1 is SGDLS and CDR2 is YYNGEE.

V is TRBV29-1 and J is TRBJ2-5; D is possibly TRBD1 (6 bases). The CDR3 covers 12 residues. Germline CDR1 reads SQVTM; CDR2 reads ANQGSEA. The CDR3 bases are TGCAGTGTGACAAACCAGGGGCAGACCCAGTACTTC. Protein product: CSVTNQGQTQYF.

The rearrangement joins TRBV30 to TRBJ1-2; 12 nucleotides agree with TRBD1. This CDR3 contains 15 residues. The germline gives CDR1 GTSNPN, CDR2 SVGIG (reference sequence). V trimming: 3 bases; J trimming: 6 bases; junction bases outside the gene matches: 8. CDR3 DNA sequence: TGTGCCTGGAGAGCAGGGACAGGGGGCTTCAATGGCTACACCTTC. Protein: CAWRAGTGGFNGYTF.

This clone has just a few counts. The J gene is TRBJ1-2, the V gene TRBV30; D remains ambiguous. CDR3 length: 13 residues. CDR1 and CDR2 from the germline V gene are GTSNPN and SVGIG (reference sequence). Trimming removed 2 bases at V and 7 bases at J, with 14 bases between. CDR3 bases: TGTGCCTGGAGTCCCGACGGGGTCGGTGGCTACACCTTC. Translated: CAWSPDGVGGYTF.

For this clone: The same CDR3 can be traced to other DNA sequences in this sample. The chain employs TRBV29-1 and TRBJ2-5; possibly TRBD1 or TRBD2 for D (5 bases each). The CDR3 is 12 amino acids. Germline V gene data show CDR1 as SQVTM and CDR2 as ANQGSEA. With 6 bases removed from V and 1 base from J, the gap between germline ends came to 9 bases. CDR3 DNA: TGCAGCGTGGGACGCCTCCAAGAGACCCAGTACTTC. This sequence encodes CSVGRLQETQYF. Based on the CDR3 plus reference TRBV29-1 and TRBJ2-5, the full variable domain is SAVISQKPSRDICQRGTSLTIQCQVDSQVTMMFWYRQQPGQSLTLIATANQGSEATYESGFVIDKFPISRPNLTFSTLTVSNMSPEDSSIYLCSVGRLQETQYFGPGTRLLVL.

This chain links TRBV5-1 with TRBJ2-3; D is undetermined. V was pared by 0 bases and J by 4 bases, with 12 bases between. Germline V gives CDR1 SGHRS, CDR2 YFSETQ. The CDR3 extends over 15 amino acids. The CDR3 coding sequence is TGCGCCAGCAGCTTGGGACTGCAGCATCCAGATACGCAGTATTTT. Its translation: CASSLGLQHPDTQYF.

The chain is built from TRBV29-1 and TRBJ2-3; D gene ambiguous. Germline V lookup: CDR1 SQVTM, CDR2 ANQGSEA. The V and J ends lost 3 bases and 2 bases respectively, with 9 bases between them. This CDR3 contains 13 residues. The CDR3 nucleotides read TGCAGCGTTGAGAACGTAAACACAGATACGCAGTATTTT. Its protein is CSVENVNTDTQYF.

The chain is built from TRBV7-2 and TRBJ1-1; D possibly corresponds to TRBD1 (6 bases). CDR1 and CDR2 (germline): SGHTA, FQGNSA. The CDR3 length is 14 residues. V dropped 6 bases and J dropped 0 bases, with 11 bases sitting between them. In DNA form, the CDR3 reads TGTGCCAGCAGTATAAGGGGGGTGAACACTGAAGCTTTCTTT. It yields the protein CASSIRGVNTEAFF.

The chain employs TRBV29-1 and TRBJ2-7, with 9 nucleotides matching TRBD1. J gave up 0 bases and V 8 bases, and 8 bases lay outside the gene matches. The CDR3 contains 14 residues. CDR1 is SQVTM, CDR2 ANQGSEA, per germline. CDR3 DNA sequence: TGCAGCACTGAGGACAGGGGACTCTCCTACGAGCAGTACTTC. This translates into CSTEDRGLSYEQYF.

This chain links TRBV29-1 with TRBJ2-1, with D perhaps assigned TRBD1 or TRBD2 (5 bases each). V lost 7 bases to trimming and J lost 7 bases, with 17 bases between them. In germline, CDR1 is SQVTM, CDR2 ANQGSEA. The CDR3 runs to 13 residues. CDR3 loop: CSAEGLPGNEQFF. In DNA, the CDR3 is TGCAGCGCCGAGGGGCTCCCCGGGAATGAGCAGTTCTTC.

The chain uses TRBV6-6 and TRBJ2-3, with 11 bases fitting TRBD2. CDR3 length equals 14 residues. Germline-derived CDR1 and CDR2 are MNHNY and SVGAGI (reference sequence). After removal of 7 bases from V and 5 bases from J, the junction contained 5 bases not matched to a gene. This CDR3 is CASISGGAQDTQYF. The CDR3 DNA sequence: TGTGCCAGCATTAGCGGGGGGGCGCAAGATACGCAGTATTTT.

The chain couples TRBV6-1 to TRBJ1-5; D remains unclear. The CDR3 has 15 amino acids. Germline V gene lookup returns CDR1 MNHNS and CDR2 SASEGT. Trimming left V 2 bases short and J 8 bases short, with 16 bases between. In nucleotides, the CDR3 is TGTGCCAGCAGTGAAAGCGGACGACCTGAAAAGCCCCAGCATTTT. This codes for CASSESGRPEKPQHF.

CDR3 coding DNA: TGTGCCAGCAGCCCCGCGGGGGGACAAGAGACCCAGTACTTC. Translating it yields CASSPAGGQETQYF. The rearrangement links TRBV7-9 to TRBJ2-5; 8 bases line up with TRBD2. The ends lost 5 bases at V and 2 bases at J; junction bases unmatched: 4. The CDR3 runs 14 residues. Germline lookup yields CDR1 SEHNR and CDR2 FQNEAQ (reference sequence).

This chain links TRBV29-1 with TRBJ1-1; D not certain. V shed 4 bases and J shed 4 bases, with 13 bases lying between them. The CDR3 extends over 13 amino acids. The V gene's germline CDR1 is SQVTM and CDR2 ANQGSEA. The CDR3 loop is CSVVREYGTEAFF. In DNA form, the CDR3 reads TGCAGCGTTGTGCGGGAATACGGCACTGAAGCTTTCTTT.